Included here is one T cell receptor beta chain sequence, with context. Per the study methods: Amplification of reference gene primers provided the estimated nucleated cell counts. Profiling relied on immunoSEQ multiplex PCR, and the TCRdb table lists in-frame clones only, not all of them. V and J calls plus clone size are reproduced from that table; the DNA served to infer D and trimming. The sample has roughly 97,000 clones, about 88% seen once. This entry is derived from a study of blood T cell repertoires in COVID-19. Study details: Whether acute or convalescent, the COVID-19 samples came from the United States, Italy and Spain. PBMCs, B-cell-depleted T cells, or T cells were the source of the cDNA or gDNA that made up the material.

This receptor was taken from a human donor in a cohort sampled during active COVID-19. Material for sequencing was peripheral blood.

The CDR3 nucleotides are TGTGCCAGCAGTTACATCGATCCTCGCGCCTATGGCTACACCTTC. Translation: CASSYIDPRAYGYTF. The chain uses TRBV6-6 and TRBJ1-2; no reliable D call. The V end was cut by 2 bases, the J end by 4 bases, with 14 bases between. CDR1 MNHNY and CDR2 SVGAGI come from the germline V gene (reference sequence). This CDR3 has 15 amino acids.